This T cell receptor beta chain was observed in a study of T cell responses to AZD1222 COVID-19 vaccine. Sequencing was performed with immunoSEQ multiplex PCR; in TCRdb, only in-frame clones are kept and a portion is missing. Of fewer than 300,000 clones listed, approximately 95% are singletons. This clonotype was obtained from an adult in good health. This specimen consisted of peripheral blood, obtained on day 0 of AZD1222 vaccination.

CDR3 DNA sequence: TGTGCCAGCAGTTTCAGGCAGGGGGCGGGAACCGGGGAGCTGTTTTTT. Translated, it gives CASSFRQGAGTGELFF. The V gene is TRBV27, the J gene TRBJ2-2; 8 bases align to TRBD1. Germline V gene lookup returns CDR1 MNHEY and CDR2 SMNVEV (reference sequence). Losses at the gene ends were 3 bases for V and 5 bases for J; bases not matched to a gene: 8. The CDR3 is 16 amino acids.